The sample holds one count of the clone carrying this T cell receptor (beta chain). This record comes from a study of radiotherapy plus CTLA-4 blockade in lung cancer. TCRdb's copy holds only in-frame clones and misses some; the assay was immunoSEQ multiplex PCR. Seen here are about 25,000 clones, about 76% observed once, and the top ten hold 2.5% to 3.5%. This material consisted of peripheral blood, taken from a patient treated with radiotherapy plus ipilimumab. The source is a human donor with non-small cell lung cancer whose response to radiotherapy plus ipilimumab could not be evaluated.

The CDR3 region is CASSLSGNTIYF. The CDR3 bases are TGTGCCAGCAGTTTATCAGGAAACACCATATATTTT. The chain has TRBV28 and TRBJ1-3; no firm D call. In germline, CDR1 is MDHEN, CDR2 SYDVKM. V was cut by 1 base and J by 4 bases, with 2 bases left in between. The CDR3 is 12 amino acids.